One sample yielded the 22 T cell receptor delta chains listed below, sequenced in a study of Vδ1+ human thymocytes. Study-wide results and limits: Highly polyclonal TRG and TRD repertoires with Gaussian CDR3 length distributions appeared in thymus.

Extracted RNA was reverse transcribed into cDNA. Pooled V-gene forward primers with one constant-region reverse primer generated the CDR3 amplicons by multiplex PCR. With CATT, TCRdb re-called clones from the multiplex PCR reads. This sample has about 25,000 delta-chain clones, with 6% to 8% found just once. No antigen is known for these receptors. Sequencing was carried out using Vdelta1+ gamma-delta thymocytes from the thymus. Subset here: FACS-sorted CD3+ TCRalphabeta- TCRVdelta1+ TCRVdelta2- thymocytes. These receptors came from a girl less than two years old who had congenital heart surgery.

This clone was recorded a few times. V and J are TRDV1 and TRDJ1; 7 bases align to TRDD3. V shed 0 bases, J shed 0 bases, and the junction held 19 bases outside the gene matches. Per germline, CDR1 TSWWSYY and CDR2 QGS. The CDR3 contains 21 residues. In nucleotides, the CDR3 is TGTGCTCTTGGGGAACTGGAGGGACGCCCTGGGGGGCCAGAGTACACCGATAAACTCATCTTT. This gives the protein CALGELEGRPGGPEYTDKLIF.

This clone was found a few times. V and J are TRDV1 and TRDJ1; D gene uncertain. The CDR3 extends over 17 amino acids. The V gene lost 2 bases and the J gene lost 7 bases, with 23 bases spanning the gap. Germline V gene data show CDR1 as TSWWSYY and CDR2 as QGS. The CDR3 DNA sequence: TGTGCTCTTGGGGAAGGAACCCAAATTCCCTTGGAGGGTAAACTCATCTTT. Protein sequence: CALGEGTQIPLEGKLIF.

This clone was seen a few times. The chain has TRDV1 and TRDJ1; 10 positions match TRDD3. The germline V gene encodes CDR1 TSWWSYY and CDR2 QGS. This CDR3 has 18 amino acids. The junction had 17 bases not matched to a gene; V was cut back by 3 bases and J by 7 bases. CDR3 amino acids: CALGDSFPILGDPSKLIF. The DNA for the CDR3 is TGTGCTCTTGGGGACTCGTTTCCGATACTGGGGGATCCGTCTAAACTCATCTTT.

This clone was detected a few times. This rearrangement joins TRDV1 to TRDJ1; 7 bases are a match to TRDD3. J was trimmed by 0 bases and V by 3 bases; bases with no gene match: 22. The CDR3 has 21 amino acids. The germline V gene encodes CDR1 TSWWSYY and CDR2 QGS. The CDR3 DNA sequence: TGTGCTCTTGGGGACCCTCCTCCCCCCCTCCGTGGGGATAAGTACACCGATAAACTCATCTTT. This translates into CALGDPPPPLRGDKYTDKLIF.

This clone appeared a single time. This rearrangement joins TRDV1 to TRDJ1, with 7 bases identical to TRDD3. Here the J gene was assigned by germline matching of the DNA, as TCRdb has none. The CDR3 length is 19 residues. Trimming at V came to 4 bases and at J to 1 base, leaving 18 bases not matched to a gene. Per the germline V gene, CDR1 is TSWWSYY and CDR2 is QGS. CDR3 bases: TGTGCTCTTGGGGCCGCGTACTGGGGCCCTACGAAGAGCACCGATAAACTCATCTTT. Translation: CALGAAYWGPTKSTDKLIF.

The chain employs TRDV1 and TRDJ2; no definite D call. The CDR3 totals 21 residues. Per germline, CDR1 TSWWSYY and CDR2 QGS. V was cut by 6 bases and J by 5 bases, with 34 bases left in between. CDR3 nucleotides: TGTGCTCTTGGACCGGGCCCTCCTGCGGGAGGATTCCCCTTAACCACAGCACAACTCTTCTTT. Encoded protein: CALGPGPPAGGFPLTTAQLFF.

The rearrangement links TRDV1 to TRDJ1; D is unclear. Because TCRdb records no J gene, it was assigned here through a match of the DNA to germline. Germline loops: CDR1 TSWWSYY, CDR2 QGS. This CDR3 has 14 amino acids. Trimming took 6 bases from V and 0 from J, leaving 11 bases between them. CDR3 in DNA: TGTGCTCTTGGCCGAAGGCTGTACACCGATAAACTCATCTTT. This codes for CALGRRLYTDKLIF.

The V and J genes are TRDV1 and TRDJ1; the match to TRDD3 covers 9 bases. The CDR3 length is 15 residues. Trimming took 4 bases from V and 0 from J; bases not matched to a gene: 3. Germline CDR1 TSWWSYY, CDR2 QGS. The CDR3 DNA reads TGTGCTCTTGGGGGACCTGGGGGATACACCGATAAACTCATCTTT. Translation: CALGGPGGYTDKLIF.

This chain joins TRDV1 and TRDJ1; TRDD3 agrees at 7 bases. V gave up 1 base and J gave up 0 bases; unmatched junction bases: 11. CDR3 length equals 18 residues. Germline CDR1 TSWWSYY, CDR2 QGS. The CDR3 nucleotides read TGTGCTCTTGGGGAACACAAGGGGGATCTTCAGTACACCGATAAACTCATCTTT. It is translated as CALGEHKGDLQYTDKLIF.

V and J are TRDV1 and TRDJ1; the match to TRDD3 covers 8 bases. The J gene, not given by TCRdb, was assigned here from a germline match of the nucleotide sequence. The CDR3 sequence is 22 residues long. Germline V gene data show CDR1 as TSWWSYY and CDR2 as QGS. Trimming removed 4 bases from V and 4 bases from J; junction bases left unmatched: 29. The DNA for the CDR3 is TGTGCTCTTGGGGGGATTTCCCACGTACTGGGGGCCCCACGGCGGGACTACGATAAACTCATCTTT. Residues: CALGGISHVLGAPRRDYDKLIF.

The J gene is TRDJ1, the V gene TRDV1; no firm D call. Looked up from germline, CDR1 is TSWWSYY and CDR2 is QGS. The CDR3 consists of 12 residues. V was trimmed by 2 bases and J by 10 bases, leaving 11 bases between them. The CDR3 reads CALGETGFGLIF. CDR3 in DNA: TGTGCTCTTGGGGAAACAGGCTTCGGACTCATCTTT.

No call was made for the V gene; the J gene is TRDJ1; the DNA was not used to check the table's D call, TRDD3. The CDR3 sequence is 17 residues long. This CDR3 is CALGELYAPLYTDKLIF. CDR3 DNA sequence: TGTGCTCTTGGGGAACTATACGCGCCCCTGTACACCGATAAACTCATCTTT.

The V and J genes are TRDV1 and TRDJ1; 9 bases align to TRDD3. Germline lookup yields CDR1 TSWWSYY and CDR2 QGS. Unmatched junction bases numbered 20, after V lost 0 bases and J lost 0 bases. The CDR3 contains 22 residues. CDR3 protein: CALGELVSLPVLGDPYTDKLIF. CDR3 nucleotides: TGTGCTCTTGGGGAACTAGTAAGCCTACCCGTACTGGGGGACCCGTACACCGATAAACTCATCTTT.

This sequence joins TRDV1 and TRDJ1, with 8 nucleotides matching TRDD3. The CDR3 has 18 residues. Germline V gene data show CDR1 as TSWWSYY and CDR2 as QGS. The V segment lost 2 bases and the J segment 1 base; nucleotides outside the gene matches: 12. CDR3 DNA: TGTGCTCTTGGGGAAGTCCCTTCTGGGGGACGGACCACCGATAAACTCATCTTT. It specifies CALGEVPSGGRTTDKLIF.

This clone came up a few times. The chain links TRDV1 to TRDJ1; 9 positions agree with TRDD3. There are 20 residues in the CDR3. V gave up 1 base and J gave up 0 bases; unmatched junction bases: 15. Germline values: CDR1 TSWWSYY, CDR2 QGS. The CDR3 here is CALGEHIPKNWGKYTDKLIF. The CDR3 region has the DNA TGTGCTCTTGGGGAACACATACCGAAGAACTGGGGGAAGTACACCGATAAACTCATCTTT.

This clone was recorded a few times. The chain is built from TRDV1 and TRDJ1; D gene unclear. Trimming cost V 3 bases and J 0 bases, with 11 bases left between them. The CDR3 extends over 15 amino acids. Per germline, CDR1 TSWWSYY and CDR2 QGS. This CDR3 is CALGDPPRYTDKLIF. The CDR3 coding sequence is TGTGCTCTTGGGGACCCGCCCAGATACACCGATAAACTCATCTTT.

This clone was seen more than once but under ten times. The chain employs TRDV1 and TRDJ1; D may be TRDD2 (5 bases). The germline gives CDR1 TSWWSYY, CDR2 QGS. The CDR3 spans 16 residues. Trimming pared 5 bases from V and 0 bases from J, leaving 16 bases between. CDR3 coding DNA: TGTGCTCTTGGGATCCCCCTACGTCCTTACACCGATAAACTCATCTTT. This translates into CALGIPLRPYTDKLIF.

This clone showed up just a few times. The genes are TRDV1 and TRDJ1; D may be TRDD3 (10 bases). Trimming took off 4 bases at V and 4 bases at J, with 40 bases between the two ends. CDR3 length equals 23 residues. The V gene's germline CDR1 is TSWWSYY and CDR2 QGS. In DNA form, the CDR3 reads TGTGCTCTTGGGGTCCGATACAGACCGCCCCCTTCCTACGATTACTGGGGGATCGATAAACTCATCTTT. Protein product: CALGVRYRPPPSYDYWGIDKLIF.

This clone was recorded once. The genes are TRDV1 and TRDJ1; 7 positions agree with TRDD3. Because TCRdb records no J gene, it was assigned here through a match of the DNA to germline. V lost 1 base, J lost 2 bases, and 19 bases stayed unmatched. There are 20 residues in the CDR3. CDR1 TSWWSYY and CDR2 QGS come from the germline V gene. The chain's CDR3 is CALGEQVEAGDSSRTDKLIF. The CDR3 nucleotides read TGTGCTCTTGGGGAACAAGTCGAGGCGGGGGATTCATCCAGGACCGATAAACTCATCTTT.

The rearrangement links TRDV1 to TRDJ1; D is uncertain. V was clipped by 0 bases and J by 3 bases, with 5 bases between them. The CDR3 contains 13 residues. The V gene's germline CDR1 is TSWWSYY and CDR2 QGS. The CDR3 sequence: CALGELGSDKLIF. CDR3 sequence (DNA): TGTGCTCTTGGGGAACTTGGTTCCGATAAACTCATCTTT.

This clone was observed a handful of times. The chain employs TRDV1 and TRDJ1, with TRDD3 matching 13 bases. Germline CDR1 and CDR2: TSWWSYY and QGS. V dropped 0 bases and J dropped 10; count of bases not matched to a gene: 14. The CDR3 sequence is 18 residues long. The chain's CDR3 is CALGELLTCTGGYGGLIF. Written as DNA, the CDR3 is TGTGCTCTTGGGGAACTTTTGACGTGTACTGGGGGATACGGGGGACTCATCTTT.

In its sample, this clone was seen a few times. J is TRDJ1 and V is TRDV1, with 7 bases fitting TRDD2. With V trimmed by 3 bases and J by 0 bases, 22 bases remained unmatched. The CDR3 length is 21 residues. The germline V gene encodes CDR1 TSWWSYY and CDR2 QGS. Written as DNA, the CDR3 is TGTGCTCTTGGGGATGACATTCCTACAGGTTCGGTGGTGTACCACACCGATAAACTCATCTTT. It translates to CALGDDIPTGSVVYHTDKLIF.